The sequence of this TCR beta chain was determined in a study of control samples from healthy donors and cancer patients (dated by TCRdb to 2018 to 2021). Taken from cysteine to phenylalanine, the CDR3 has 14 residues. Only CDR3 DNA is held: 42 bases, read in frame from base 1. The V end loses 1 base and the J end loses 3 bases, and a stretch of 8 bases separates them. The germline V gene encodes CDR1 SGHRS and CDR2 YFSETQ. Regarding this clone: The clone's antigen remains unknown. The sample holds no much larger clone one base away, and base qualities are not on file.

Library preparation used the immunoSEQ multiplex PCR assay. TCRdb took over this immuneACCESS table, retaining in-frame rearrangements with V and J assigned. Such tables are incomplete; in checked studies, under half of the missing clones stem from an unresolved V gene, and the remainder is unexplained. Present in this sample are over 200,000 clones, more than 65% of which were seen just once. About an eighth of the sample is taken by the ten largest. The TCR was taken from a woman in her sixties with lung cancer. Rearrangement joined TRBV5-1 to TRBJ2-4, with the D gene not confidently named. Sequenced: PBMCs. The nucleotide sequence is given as TGCGCCAGCAGCTTGAACTGGGACAAAAACATTCAGTACTTC. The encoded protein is CASSLNWDKNIQYF.